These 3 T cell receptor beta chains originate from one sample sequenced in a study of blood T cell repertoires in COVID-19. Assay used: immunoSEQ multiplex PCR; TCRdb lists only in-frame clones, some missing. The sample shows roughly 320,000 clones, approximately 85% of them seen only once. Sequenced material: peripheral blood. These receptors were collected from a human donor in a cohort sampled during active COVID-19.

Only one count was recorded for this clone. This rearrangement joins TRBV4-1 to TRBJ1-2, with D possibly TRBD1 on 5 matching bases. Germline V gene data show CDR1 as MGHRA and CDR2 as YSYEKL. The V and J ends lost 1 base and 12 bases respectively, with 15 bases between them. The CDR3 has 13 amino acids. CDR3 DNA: TGCGCCAGCAGCCAAGCTCGGACAAGCAATCACACCTTC. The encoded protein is CASSQARTSNHTF.

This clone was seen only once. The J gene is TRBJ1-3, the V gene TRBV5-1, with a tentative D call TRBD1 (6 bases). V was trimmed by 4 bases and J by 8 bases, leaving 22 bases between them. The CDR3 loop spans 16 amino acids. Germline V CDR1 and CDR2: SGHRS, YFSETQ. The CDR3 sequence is CASSMGGGTGRDTIYF. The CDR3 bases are TGCGCCAGCAGCATGGGAGGCGGAACAGGGAGGGACACCATATATTTT.

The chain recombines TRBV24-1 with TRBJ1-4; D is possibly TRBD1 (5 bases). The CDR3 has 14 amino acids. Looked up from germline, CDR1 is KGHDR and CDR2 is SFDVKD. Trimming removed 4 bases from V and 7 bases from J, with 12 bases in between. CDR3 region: CATSEARDSEKLFF. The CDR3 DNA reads TGTGCCACCAGTGAGGCCAGGGATAGTGAAAAACTGTTTTTT.